The subject of this entry is one TCR beta chain. The antigen it binds to is not known. The input lacks base qualities; no much larger clone sits a single base away. This sample is drawn from a study of blood T cell repertoires in COVID-19 (dated by TCRdb to 2018 to 2021). About the full investigation: Collaborator samples came from the United States, Italy and Spain and covered acute and convalescent phases of COVID-19. The samples were drawn from the first 160 participants of the ongoing ImmuneRACE study and from over a thousand subjects provided by 6 global collaborators. A de-identified subject ID, COVID-19 status, age in years and sex were almost always included in the sample metadata. A freely available public database, intended as a resource for researchers studying the immune response to SARS-CoV-2, is where the repertoires were released. The dataset comprised deeply sampled blood TCRbeta repertoires from subjects exposed to, actively infected with, or recovered from COVID-19. The material from the prospective study consisted of cDNA or gDNA derived from T cells, B-cell-depleted T cells, or PBMCs. Where available, HLA class I and class II types were obtained from metadata supplied by the sample provider rather than from assay-based typing.

The CDR3 contains 14 residues, cysteine and phenylalanine counted. Only the CDR3 part of the read is kept: 42 bases, read in frame from the first base. The germline V and J ends show losses of 6 bases and 11 bases respectively, and no gene match explains 15 bases of the junction. The germline V gene (reference sequence) yields MNHEY for CDR1 and SMNVEV for CDR2. The immunoSEQ Assay, a bias-controlled multiplex PCR, was used to amplify TCRbeta CDR3 regions from genomic DNA. The study's processing was this. The number of nucleated cells in each sample was estimated by amplification of reference gene primers within the assay. To quantify the absolute abundance of each unique TCRbeta CDR3 rearrangement, sequence reads were collapsed and filtered. Productive Simpson clonality was computed per sample as the square root of Simpson's diversity index over productive rearrangements. Drawn from immuneACCESS, this table holds only the in-frame rearrangements with V and J called that TCRdb kept. Clones are partly lost; checked studies trace under half to an unresolved V gene and leave the rest unexplained. V and J calls and clone size come straight from that table; D and trimming were deduced from the DNA. This sample has 200,000 to 250,000 clones in its table, and roughly 88% of those were observed once. The ten most abundant clones make up roughly 15% of the sample.

Findings and caveats that apply to the study as a whole: Clinical and demographic metadata were provided uncurated, with the amount varying by source and participant.

Participants in the prospective study were enrolled through a virtual design, were aged roughly 18 to 90 years, and lived in approximately 25 United States geographic areas. To assign participants to cohorts, the prospective study relied on clinical history that participants themselves reported in a screening survey and a study questionnaire. Each participant in the prospective study had whole blood, serum and a nasopharyngeal or oropharyngeal swab collected by mobile phlebotomists. Additional blood draws and questionnaires over an approximately two-month period could optionally be provided by prospective study participants. Before DNA extraction, blood samples from the prospective study were shipped at room temperature or frozen.

This receptor was taken from a woman in her forties or fifties with acute COVID-19. The sequencing input was PBMCs or T cells enriched from blood (not recorded which). The chain joins TRBV27 to TRBJ1-1, with 7 middle bases fitting TRBD1. For the CDR3, the sequence is CASRPQGRSTTAFF. The DNA is TGTGCCAGCAGACCACAGGGGAGGTCTACGACGGCTTTCTTT.